This T cell receptor (beta chain) was sequenced in a study of T cell changes during pregnancy in multiple sclerosis. Produced via immunoSEQ multiplex PCR; TCRdb's table is partial and in-frame only. The sample includes about 75,000 clones, 70% to 90% of them seen just once. The receptor was isolated from a female donor in good health, enrolled as a control in a pregnancy study. Here the sequenced sample was peripheral blood, taken in the first trimester of pregnancy.

Here the CDR3 DNA reads TGTGCCAGCAGCTTGGACAGGGCTCCATGGCCCCAGCATTTT. This translates into CASSLDRAPWPQHF. The chain employs TRBV7-8 and TRBJ1-5, with 8 nucleotides matching TRBD1. Germline values: CDR1 SGHVS, CDR2 FQNEAQ. V trimming: 3 bases; J trimming: 9 bases; junction bases outside the gene matches: 7. The CDR3 is 14 residues long.